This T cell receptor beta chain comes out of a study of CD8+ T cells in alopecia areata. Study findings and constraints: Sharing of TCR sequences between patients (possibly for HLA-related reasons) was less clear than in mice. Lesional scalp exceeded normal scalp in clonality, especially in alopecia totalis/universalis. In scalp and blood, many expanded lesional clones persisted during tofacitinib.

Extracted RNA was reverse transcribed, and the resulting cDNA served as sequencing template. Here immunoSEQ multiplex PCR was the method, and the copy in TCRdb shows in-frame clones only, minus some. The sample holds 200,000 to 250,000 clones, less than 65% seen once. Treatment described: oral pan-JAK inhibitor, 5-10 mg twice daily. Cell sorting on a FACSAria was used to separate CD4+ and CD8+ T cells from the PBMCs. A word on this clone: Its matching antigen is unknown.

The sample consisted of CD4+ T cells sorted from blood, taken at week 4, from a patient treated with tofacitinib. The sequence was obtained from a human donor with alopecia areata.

The CDR3 DNA reads as TGCGCCAGCAGCTTGGAGCACAGGGAGCAGCCCCAGCATTTT. Amino acids: CASSLEHREQPQHF. The chain combines TRBV5-1 with TRBJ1-5; weak D call: TRBD1 (6 bases). The germline gives CDR1 SGHRS, CDR2 YFSETQ. The CDR3 has 14 residues. The V end lost 0 bases, the J end lost 7 bases, and 11 bases lay between the germline ends.